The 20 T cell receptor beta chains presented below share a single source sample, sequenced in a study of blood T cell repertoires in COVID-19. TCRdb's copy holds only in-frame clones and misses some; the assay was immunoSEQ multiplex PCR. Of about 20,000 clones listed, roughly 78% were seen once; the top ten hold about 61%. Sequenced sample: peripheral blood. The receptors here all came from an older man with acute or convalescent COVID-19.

The CDR3 is CASSEVPGFSTEAFF. The CDR3 DNA follows: TGTGCCAGCAGTGAAGTCCCGGGGTTCAGCACTGAAGCTTTCTTT. The chain joins TRBV6-1 to TRBJ1-1, with D unresolved. Trimming removed 1 base at V and 4 bases at J, with 13 bases between. The CDR3 sequence is 15 residues long. The germline gives CDR1 MNHNS, CDR2 SASEGT.

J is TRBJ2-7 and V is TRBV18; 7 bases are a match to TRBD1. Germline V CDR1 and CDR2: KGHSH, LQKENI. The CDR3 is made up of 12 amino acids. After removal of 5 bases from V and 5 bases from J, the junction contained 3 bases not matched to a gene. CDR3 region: CASSITGDEQYF. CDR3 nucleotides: TGTGCCAGCTCAATTACAGGGGACGAGCAGTACTTC. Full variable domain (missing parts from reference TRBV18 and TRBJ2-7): NAGVMQNPRHLVRRRGQEARLRCSPMKGHSHVYWYRQLPEEGLKFMVYLQKENIIDESGMPKERFSAEFPKEGPSILRIQQVVRGDSAAYFCASSITGDEQYFGPGTRLTVT.

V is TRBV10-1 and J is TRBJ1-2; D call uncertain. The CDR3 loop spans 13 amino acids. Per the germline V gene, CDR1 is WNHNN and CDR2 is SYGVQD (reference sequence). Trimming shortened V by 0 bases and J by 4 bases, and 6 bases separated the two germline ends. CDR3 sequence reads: CASSESSVYGYTF. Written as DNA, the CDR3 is TGCGCCAGCAGTGAGTCCTCGGTCTATGGCTACACCTTC.

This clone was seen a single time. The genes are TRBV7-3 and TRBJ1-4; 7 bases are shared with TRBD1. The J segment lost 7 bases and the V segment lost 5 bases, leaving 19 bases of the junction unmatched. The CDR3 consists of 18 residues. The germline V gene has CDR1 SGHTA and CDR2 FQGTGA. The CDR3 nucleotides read TGTGCCAGCAGCCCTACTCGACAGGGAGGTCGGTTGATTGAAAAACTGTTTTTT. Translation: CASSPTRQGGRLIEKLFF. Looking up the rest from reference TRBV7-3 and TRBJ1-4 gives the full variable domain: GAGVSQTPSNKVTEKGKYVELRCDPISGHTALYWYRQSLGQGPEFLIYFQGTGAADDSGLPNDRFFAVRPEGSVSTLKIQRTERGDSAVYLCASSPTRQGGRLIEKLFFGSGTQLSVL.

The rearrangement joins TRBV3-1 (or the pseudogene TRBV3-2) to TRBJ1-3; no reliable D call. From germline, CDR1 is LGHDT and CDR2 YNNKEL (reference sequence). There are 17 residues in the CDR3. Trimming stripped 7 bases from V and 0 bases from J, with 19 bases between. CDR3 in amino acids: CASTAGRHGLSGNTIYF. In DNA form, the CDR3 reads TGTGCCAGCACGGCGGGCCGCCACGGGCTCTCTGGAAACACCATATATTTT.

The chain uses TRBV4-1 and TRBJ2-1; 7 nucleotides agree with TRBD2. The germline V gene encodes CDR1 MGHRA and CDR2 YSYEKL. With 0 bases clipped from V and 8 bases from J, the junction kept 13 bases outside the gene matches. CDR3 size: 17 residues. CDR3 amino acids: CASSQDSLAAGSDEQFF. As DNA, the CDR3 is TGCGCCAGCAGCCAAGATAGCCTAGCGGCCGGATCAGATGAGCAGTTCTTC.

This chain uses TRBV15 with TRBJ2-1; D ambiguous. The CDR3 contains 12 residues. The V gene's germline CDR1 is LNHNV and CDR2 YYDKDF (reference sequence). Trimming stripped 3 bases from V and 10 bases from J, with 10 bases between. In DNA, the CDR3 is TGTGCCACCAGCAGGGGCCTTAGGGAGCAGTTCTTC. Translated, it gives CATSRGLREQFF.

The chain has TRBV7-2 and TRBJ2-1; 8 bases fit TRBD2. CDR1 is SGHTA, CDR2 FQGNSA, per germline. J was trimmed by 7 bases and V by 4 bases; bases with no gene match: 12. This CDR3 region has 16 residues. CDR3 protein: CASSSRRSGSGNEQFF. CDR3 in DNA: TGTGCCAGCAGCTCGAGACGGAGCGGGAGTGGGAATGAGCAGTTCTTC.

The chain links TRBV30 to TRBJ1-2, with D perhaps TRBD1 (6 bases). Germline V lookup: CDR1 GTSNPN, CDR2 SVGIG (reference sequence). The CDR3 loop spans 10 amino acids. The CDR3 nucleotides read TGTGCTGGGGGGGCGGATGGCTACACCTTC. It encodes CAGGADGYTF.

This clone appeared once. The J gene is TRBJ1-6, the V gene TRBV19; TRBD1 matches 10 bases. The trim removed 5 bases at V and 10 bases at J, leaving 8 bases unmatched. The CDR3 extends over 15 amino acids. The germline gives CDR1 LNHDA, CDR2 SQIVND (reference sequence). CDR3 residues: CASSADRGRESPLHF. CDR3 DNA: TGTGCCAGTAGTGCCGACAGGGGGCGCGAATCACCCCTCCACTTT.

CDR3 amino acids: CASSQSTGTGSYNEQFF. Here the CDR3 DNA reads TGCGCCAGCAGCCAATCAACCGGGACAGGGAGCTACAATGAGCAGTTCTTC. The gene calls are TRBV4-1 and TRBJ2-1, with 9 bases that match TRBD1. The CDR3 has 17 amino acids. The V segment lost 2 bases and the J segment 3 bases; nucleotides outside the gene matches: 8. Germline V gene data show CDR1 as MGHRA and CDR2 as YSYEKL.

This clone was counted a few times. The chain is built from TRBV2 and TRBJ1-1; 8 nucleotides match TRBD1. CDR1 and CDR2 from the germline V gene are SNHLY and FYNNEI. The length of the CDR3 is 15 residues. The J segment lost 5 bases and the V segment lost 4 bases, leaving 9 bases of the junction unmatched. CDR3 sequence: CASSGPGQGDTEAFF. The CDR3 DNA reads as TGTGCCAGCAGTGGACCCGGACAGGGCGATACTGAAGCTTTCTTT.

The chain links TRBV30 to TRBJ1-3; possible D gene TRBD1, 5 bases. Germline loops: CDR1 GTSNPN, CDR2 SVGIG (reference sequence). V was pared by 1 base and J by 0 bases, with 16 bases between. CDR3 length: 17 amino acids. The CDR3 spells CAWSALTGDFSGNTIYF. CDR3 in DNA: TGTGCCTGGAGTGCTCTGACGGGGGATTTCTCTGGAAACACCATATATTTT.

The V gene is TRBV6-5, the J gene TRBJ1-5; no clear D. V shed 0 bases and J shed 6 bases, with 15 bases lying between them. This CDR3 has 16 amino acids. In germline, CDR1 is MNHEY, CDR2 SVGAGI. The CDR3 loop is CASSYSIHNEGQPQHF. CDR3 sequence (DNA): TGTGCCAGCAGTTACTCGATACACAATGAGGGTCAGCCCCAGCATTTT.

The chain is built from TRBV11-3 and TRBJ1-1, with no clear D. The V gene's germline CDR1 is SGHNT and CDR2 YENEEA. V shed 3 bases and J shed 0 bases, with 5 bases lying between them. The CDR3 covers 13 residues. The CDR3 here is CASSFDMNTEAFF. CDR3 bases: TGTGCCAGCAGCTTCGACATGAACACTGAAGCTTTCTTT.

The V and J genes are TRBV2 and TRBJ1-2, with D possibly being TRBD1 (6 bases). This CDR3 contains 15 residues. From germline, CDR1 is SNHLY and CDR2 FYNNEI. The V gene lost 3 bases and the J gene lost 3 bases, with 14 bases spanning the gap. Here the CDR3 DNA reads TGTGCCAGCAGTGAGCGGGGGGGCGCTGACTATGGCTACACCTTC. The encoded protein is CASSERGGADYGYTF.

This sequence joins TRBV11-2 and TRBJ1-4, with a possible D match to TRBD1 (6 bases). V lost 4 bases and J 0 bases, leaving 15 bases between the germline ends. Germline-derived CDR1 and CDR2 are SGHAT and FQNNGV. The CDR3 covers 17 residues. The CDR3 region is CASSSSRDIATNEKLFF. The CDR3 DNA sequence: TGTGCCAGCAGCTCCTCTAGGGACATCGCAACTAATGAAAAACTGTTTTTT. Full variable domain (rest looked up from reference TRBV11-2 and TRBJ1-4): EAGVAQSPRYKIIEKRQSVAFWCNPISGHATLYWYQQILGQGPKLLIQFQNNGVVDDSQLPKDRFSAERLKGVDSTLKIQPAKLEDSAVYLCASSSSRDIATNEKLFFGSGTQLSVL.

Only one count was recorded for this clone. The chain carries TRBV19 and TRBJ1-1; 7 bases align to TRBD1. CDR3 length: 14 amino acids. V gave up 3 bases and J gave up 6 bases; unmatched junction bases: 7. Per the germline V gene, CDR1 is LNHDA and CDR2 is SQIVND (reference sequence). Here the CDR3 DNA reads TGTGCCAGTAGTATGGGACAGCAGATAGCTGAAGCTTTCTTT. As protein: CASSMGQQIAEAFF.

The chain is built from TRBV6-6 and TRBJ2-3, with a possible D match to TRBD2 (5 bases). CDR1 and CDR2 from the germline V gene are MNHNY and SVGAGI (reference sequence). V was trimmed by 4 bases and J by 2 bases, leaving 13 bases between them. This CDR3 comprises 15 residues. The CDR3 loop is CASSWQRGYTDTQYF. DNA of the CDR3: TGTGCCAGCAGTTGGCAGAGAGGGTACACAGATACGCAGTATTTT.

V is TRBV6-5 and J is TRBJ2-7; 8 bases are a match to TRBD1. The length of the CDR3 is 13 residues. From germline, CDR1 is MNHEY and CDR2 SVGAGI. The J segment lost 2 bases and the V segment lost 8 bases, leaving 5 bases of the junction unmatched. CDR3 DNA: TGTGCCAGCGGGGACAGGTCCACCTACGAGCAGTACTTC. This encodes CASGDRSTYEQYF.